The 21 T cell receptor beta chains below were found in one sample sequenced in a study of blood T cell repertoires in COVID-19. Profiled with immunoSEQ multiplex PCR; TCRdb holds only in-frame clones, not every one. The sample lists a few hundred thousand clones, 75% to 90% occurring once. Sequencing was carried out using PBMCs or T cells enriched from blood (not recorded which). The receptors were sampled from a woman in her forties who had recovered from COVID-19.

This clone has only one observation. The rearrangement uses TRBV5-4 and TRBJ1-2; 7 positions agree with TRBD1. Germline values: CDR1 SGHNT, CDR2 YYREEE (reference sequence). J gave up 8 bases and V 2 bases, and 6 bases lay outside the gene matches. CDR3 length equals 13 residues. CDR3 coding DNA: TGTGCCAGCAGCTTACGGGACAGTAGGGGCTACACCTTC. It is translated as CASSLRDSRGYTF.

In regard to this clone: The same CDR3 is also encoded by other DNA sequences in this sample. The chain joins TRBV30 to TRBJ1-5, with D perhaps TRBD1 (6 bases). The CDR3 runs to 13 residues. Looked up from germline, CDR1 is GTSNPN and CDR2 is SVGIG (reference sequence). The germline V and J ends were trimmed by 1 base and 2 bases, with 6 bases remaining between them. The DNA for the CDR3 is TGTGCCTGGAGTGGACAGGGCAATCAGCCCCAGCATTTT. Its protein product is CAWSGQGNQPQHF. Looking up the rest from reference TRBV30 and TRBJ1-5 gives the full variable domain: SQTIHQWPATLVQPVGSPLSLECTVEGTSNPNLYWYRQAAGRGLQLLFYSVGIGQISSEVPQNLSASRPQDRQFILSSKKLLLSDSGFYLCAWSGQGNQPQHFGDGTRLSIL.

The chain uses TRBV3-1 (or the pseudogene TRBV3-2) and TRBJ2-7; D gene uncertain. The germline V gene has CDR1 LGHDT and CDR2 YNNKEL (reference sequence). Trimming shortened V by 2 bases and J by 2 bases, and 10 bases separated the two germline ends. The CDR3 contains 14 residues. The CDR3 spells CASSQIQVAYEQYF. As DNA, the CDR3 is TGTGCCAGCAGCCAAATCCAGGTTGCCTACGAGCAGTACTTC.

The CDR3 protein is CASSLEPVTNYGYTF. As DNA, the CDR3 is TGTGCCAGCAGCTTAGAACCGGTGACTAACTATGGCTACACCTTC. The chain employs TRBV11-3 and TRBJ1-2; D remains ambiguous. There are 15 residues in the CDR3. Trimming stripped 0 bases from V and 0 bases from J, with 8 bases between. In germline, CDR1 is SGHNT, CDR2 YENEEA.

The rearrangement joins TRBV27 to TRBJ2-5; the D gene is possibly TRBD2 (6 bases). From germline, CDR1 is MNHEY and CDR2 SMNVEV (reference sequence). There are 16 residues in the CDR3. Trimming shortened V by 5 bases and J by 5 bases, and 21 bases separated the two germline ends. The CDR3 nucleotides are TGTGCCAGCAGTCTCCGAGGGCGGGGCGTGGGGGAGACCCAGTACTTC. This translates into CASSLRGRGVGETQYF.

The rearrangement links TRBV2 to TRBJ2-7, with 9 bases identical to TRBD2. The CDR3 has 14 residues. The V gene end was trimmed by 7 bases and the J gene end by 7 bases; junction bases not matched to a gene: 11. Per the germline V gene, CDR1 is SNHLY and CDR2 is FYNNEI. CDR3 sequence reads: CASNSGGGSREQYF. In nucleotides, the CDR3 is TGTGCCAGCAATAGCGGGGGAGGATCGAGGGAGCAGTACTTC. Using reference TRBV2 and TRBJ2-7 for the parts outside the CDR3, the full variable domain is EPEVTQTPSHQVTQMGQEVILRCVPISNHLYFYWYRQILGQKVEFLVSFYNNEISEKSEIFDDQFSVERPDGSNFTLKIRSTKLEDSAMYFCASNSGGGSREQYFGPGTRLTVT.

The gene calls are TRBV5-1 and TRBJ2-5; 9 bases fit TRBD1. Germline V gene lookup returns CDR1 SGHRS and CDR2 YFSETQ. The ends lost 4 bases at V and 5 bases at J; junction bases unmatched: 6. This CDR3 spans 14 amino acids. The CDR3 region is CASSVDRGVETQYF. As DNA, the CDR3 is TGCGCCAGCAGCGTCGACAGGGGGGTGGAGACCCAGTACTTC. Variable domain in full (rest from reference TRBV5-1 and TRBJ2-5): KAGVTQTPRYLIKTRGQQVTLSCSPISGHRSVSWYQQTPGQGLQFLFEYFSETQRNKGNFPGRFSGRQFSNSRSEMNVSTLELGDSALYLCASSVDRGVETQYFGPGTRLLVL.

The rearrangement links TRBV7-3 to TRBJ1-1, with D hard to call. The germline CDR1 and CDR2 sequences are SGHTA and FQGTGA. The CDR3 is made up of 13 amino acids. V was cut by 1 base and J by 4 bases, with 7 bases left in between. CDR3 loop: CASSLNAGTEAFF. CDR3 coding DNA: TGTGCCAGCAGCTTAAATGCGGGCACTGAAGCTTTCTTT.

The chain is built from TRBV6-5 and TRBJ2-7; TRBD1 might be the D (6 bases). From germline, CDR1 is MNHEY and CDR2 SVGAGI. This CDR3 spans 15 amino acids. V was shortened by 0 bases and J by 6 bases, with 15 bases between the two germline ends. CDR3 bases: TGTGCCAGCAGTTACTCAGTGACAGGCTCGCCCGAGCAGTACTTC. This codes for CASSYSVTGSPEQYF.

This chain connects TRBV7-2 to TRBJ1-1, with a possible D match to TRBD1 (6 bases). The V end was cut by 2 bases, the J end by 3 bases, with 13 bases between. CDR3 length: 15 amino acids. Germline loops: CDR1 SGHTA, CDR2 FQGNSA. DNA for the CDR3: TGTGCCAGCAGCTTACGGCAGGGGTCGGACACTGAAGCTTTCTTT. Amino acid sequence: CASSLRQGSDTEAFF.

This chain uses TRBV19 with TRBJ1-5; D uncertain. Trimming shortened V by 1 base and J by 4 bases, and 11 bases separated the two germline ends. Germline V gene data show CDR1 as LNHDA and CDR2 as SQIVND (reference sequence). The CDR3 covers 15 residues. The CDR3 DNA sequence: TGTGCCAGTAGTATAGTAGGTACAGAGAATCAGCCCCAGCATTTT. Translating gives CASSIVGTENQPQHF. Complete variable domain (other parts from reference TRBV19 and TRBJ1-5): DGGITQSPKYLFRKEGQNVTLSCEQNLNHDAMYWYRQDPGQGLRLIYYSQIVNDFQKGDIAEGYSVSREKKESFPLTVTSAQKNPTAFYLCASSIVGTENQPQHFGDGTRLSIL.

This rearrangement joins TRBV7-8 to TRBJ2-2, with D possibly matching TRBD1 (5 bases). The CDR3 covers 15 residues. The V gene lost 5 bases and the J gene lost 5 bases, with 15 bases spanning the gap. Germline loops: CDR1 SGHVS, CDR2 FQNEAQ. The CDR3, as DNA: TGTGCCAGCAGCGATTCCGACAGTCCGACCGGGGAGCTGTTTTTT. This gives the protein CASSDSDSPTGELFF.

This clone has only a few counts. The J gene is TRBJ2-5, the V gene TRBV5-3; D perhaps matches TRBD1 (6 bases). TRBV5-3 is an open reading frame whose function is uncertain. CDR3 length equals 14 residues. The V and J ends lost 6 bases and 2 bases respectively, with 14 bases between them. The DNA for the CDR3 is TGTGCCAGAATGGTGACAGGTCATCAAGAGACCCAGTACTTC. Amino acid sequence: CARMVTGHQETQYF.

This rearrangement joins TRBV14 to TRBJ2-7, with D tentatively TRBD2 (5 bases). This CDR3 contains 17 residues. Trimming pared 0 bases from V and 4 bases from J, leaving 19 bases between. Per the germline V gene, CDR1 is SGHDN and CDR2 is FVKESK. As DNA, the CDR3 is TGTGCCAGCAGCCAAGATCTAGGACGGGGTCTGAGGTACGAGCAGTACTTC. Amino acids: CASSQDLGRGLRYEQYF.

This chain links TRBV6-5 with TRBJ2-7; TRBD1 might be the D (5 bases). CDR1 and CDR2 (germline): MNHEY, SVGAGI. The CDR3 runs 13 residues. Trimming removed 10 bases at V and 0 bases at J, with 13 bases between. CDR3 sequence (DNA): TGTGCCACCCAGGGTCAGGGCTCCTACGAGCAGTACTTC. Translated, it gives CATQGQGSYEQYF.

This rearrangement joins TRBV10-3 to TRBJ2-3; 9 bases map to TRBD2. The CDR3 has 15 amino acids. CDR1 ENHRY and CDR2 SYGVKD come from the germline V gene. With 3 bases clipped from V and 1 base from J, the junction kept 2 bases outside the gene matches. In nucleotides, the CDR3 is TGTGCCATCAGTGATTTAGCGGGAGGCACAGATACGCAGTATTTT. Amino acids: CAISDLAGGTDTQYF.

The chain uses TRBV19 and TRBJ2-7; D possibly corresponds to TRBD2 (5 bases). The CDR3 runs 13 residues. CDR1 and CDR2 from the germline V gene are LNHDA and SQIVND (reference sequence). V was pared by 5 bases and J by 4 bases, with 12 bases between. The CDR3 bases are TGTGCCAGTAGTCGTCAACGGGGATACGAGCAGTACTTC. Protein: CASSRQRGYEQYF.

V gene TRBV30 combines with J gene TRBJ2-7, with a tentative D call TRBD1 (6 bases). The CDR3 is made up of 13 amino acids. Trimming removed 5 bases at V and 3 bases at J, with 14 bases between. Per germline, CDR1 GTSNPN and CDR2 SVGIG (reference sequence). The CDR3 spells CAWGRQANYEQYF. CDR3 DNA sequence: TGTGCCTGGGGAAGACAGGCGAACTACGAGCAGTACTTC. Filled out from reference TRBV30 and TRBJ2-7, the complete variable domain reads SQTIHQWPATLVQPVGSPLSLECTVEGTSNPNLYWYRQAAGRGLQLLFYSVGIGQISSEVPQNLSASRPQDRQFILSSKKLLLSDSGFYLCAWGRQANYEQYFGPGTRLTVT.

J is TRBJ1-4 and V is TRBV3-1 (or the pseudogene TRBV3-2); tentatively, D is TRBD1 (5 bases). V was cut by 1 base and J by 11 bases, with 14 bases left in between. Germline V CDR1 and CDR2: LGHDT, YNNKEL (reference sequence). The CDR3 is made up of 14 amino acids. For the CDR3, the DNA is TGTGCCAGCAGCCAAGTCGGGGCTGGGGGGAAACTGTTTTTT. This gives the protein CASSQVGAGGKLFF.

The rearrangement links TRBV11-2 to TRBJ1-5; 9 bases are shared with TRBD1. The CDR3 covers 15 residues. The germline V gene encodes CDR1 SGHAT and CDR2 FQNNGV. The trim removed 5 bases at V and 4 bases at J, leaving 6 bases unmatched. The CDR3 sequence: CASSPGTGRNQPQHF. The CDR3 nucleotides are TGTGCCAGCAGCCCCGGGACAGGGCGAAATCAGCCCCAGCATTTT.

This chain uses TRBV19 with TRBJ1-4, with a possible D match to TRBD1 (5 bases). CDR3 size: 15 residues. From germline, CDR1 is LNHDA and CDR2 SQIVND (reference sequence). The V end was cut by 1 base, the J end by 8 bases, with 14 bases between. The CDR3 DNA follows: TGTGCCAGTAGTATAGGTGACAGTTATTGGGAAAAACTGTTTTTT. Translating gives CASSIGDSYWEKLFF.